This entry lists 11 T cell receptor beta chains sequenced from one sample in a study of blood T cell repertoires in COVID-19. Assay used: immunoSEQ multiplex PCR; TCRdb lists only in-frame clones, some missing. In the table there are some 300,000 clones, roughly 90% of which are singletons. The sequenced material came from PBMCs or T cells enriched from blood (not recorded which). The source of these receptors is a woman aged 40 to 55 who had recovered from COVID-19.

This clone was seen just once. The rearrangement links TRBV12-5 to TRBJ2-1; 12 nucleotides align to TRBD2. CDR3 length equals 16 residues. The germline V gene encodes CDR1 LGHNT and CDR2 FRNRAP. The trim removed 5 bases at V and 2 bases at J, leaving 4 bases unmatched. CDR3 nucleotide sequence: TGTGCTAGTGGTCGACTAGCGGGAGATCCCTACAATGAGCAGTTCTTC. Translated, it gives CASGRLAGDPYNEQFF.

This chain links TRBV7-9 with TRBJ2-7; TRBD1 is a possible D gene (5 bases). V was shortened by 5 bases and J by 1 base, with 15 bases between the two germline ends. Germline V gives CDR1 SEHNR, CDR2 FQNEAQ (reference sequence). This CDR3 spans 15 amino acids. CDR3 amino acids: CASSDTGRSSYEQYF. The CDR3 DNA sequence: TGTGCCAGCAGCGATACAGGCCGTAGTTCCTACGAGCAGTACTTC.

CDR3 in amino acids: CASSYGQGGGYTF. CDR3 in DNA: TGTGCCAGCAGTTACGGGCAGGGAGGAGGCTACACCTTC. This rearrangement joins TRBV6-2 or TRBV6-3 to TRBJ1-2; perhaps TRBD1 as D (5 bases). Germline CDR1 reads MNHEY; CDR2 reads SVGEGT. Trimming pared 2 bases from V and 8 bases from J, leaving 12 bases between. The CDR3 totals 13 residues.

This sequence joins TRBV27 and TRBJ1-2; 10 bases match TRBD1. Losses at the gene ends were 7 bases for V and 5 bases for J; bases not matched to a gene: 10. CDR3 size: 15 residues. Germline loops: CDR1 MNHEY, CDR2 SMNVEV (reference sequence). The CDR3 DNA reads TGTGCCAGCACCTCGTTCGACAGGGGGCTTTATGGCTACACCTTC. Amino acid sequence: CASTSFDRGLYGYTF.

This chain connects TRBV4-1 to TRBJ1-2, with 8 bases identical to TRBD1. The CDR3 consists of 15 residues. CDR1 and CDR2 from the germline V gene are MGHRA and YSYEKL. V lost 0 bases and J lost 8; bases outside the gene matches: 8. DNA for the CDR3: TGCGCCAGCAGCCAAGATCTAGCAGGGGGCAACGGCTACACCTTC. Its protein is CASSQDLAGGNGYTF.

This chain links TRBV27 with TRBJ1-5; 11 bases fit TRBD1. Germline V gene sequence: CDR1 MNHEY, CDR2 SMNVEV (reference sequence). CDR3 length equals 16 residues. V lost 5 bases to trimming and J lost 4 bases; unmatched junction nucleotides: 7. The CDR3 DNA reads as TGTGCCAGCAGTCCCTCAGGGACAGGGGGGAATCAGCCCCAGCATTTT. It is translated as CASSPSGTGGNQPQHF.

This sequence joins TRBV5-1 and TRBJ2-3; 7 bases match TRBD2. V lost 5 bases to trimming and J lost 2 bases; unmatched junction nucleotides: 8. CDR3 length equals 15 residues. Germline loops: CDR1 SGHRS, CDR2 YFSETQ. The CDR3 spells CASRDASGPTDTQYF. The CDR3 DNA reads TGCGCCAGCAGAGACGCTAGCGGTCCCACAGATACGCAGTATTTT.

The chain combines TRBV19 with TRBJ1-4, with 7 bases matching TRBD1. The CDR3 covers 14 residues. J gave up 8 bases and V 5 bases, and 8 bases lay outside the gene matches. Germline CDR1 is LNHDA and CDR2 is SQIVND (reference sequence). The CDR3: CASSDDRVGEKLFF. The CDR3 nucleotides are TGTGCCAGTAGTGACGACAGGGTCGGAGAAAAACTGTTTTTT.

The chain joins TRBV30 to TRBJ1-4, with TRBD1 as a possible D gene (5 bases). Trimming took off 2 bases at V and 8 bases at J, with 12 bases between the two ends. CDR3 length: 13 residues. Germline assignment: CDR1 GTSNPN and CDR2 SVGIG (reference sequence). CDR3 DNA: TGTGCCTGGAGTTCTGACAGTTCCGAAAAACTGTTTTTT. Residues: CAWSSDSSEKLFF.

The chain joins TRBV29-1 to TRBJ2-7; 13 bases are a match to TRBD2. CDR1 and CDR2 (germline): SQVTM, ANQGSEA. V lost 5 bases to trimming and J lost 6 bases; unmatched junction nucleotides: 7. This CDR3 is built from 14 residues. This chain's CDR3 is CSVYGLAGEFEQYF. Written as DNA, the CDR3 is TGCAGCGTTTACGGACTAGCGGGAGAGTTCGAGCAGTACTTC.

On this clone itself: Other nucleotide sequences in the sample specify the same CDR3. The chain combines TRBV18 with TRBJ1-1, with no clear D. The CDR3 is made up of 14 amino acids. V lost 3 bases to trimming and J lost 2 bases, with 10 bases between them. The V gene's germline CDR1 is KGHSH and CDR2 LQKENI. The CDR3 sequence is CASSPITRNTEAFF. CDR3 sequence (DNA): TGTGCCAGCTCACCGATTACGAGAAACACTGAAGCTTTCTTT.